This TCR beta chain derives from a study of cytomegalovirus exposure and HLA in healthy donors. Whole-study context: An early release of data contained approximately 80 million unique TCRs, which came from HLA-typed donors.

The PCR made use of 60 Vbeta and 13 Jbeta primers. The data were produced by immunoSEQ multiplex PCR, yet TCRdb's version contains in-frame clones alone and is incomplete. The sample lists 150,000 to 200,000 clones, around 80% occurring once. This CDR3 has 15 amino acids. Germline-derived CDR1 and CDR2 are SGHRS and YFSETQ. The V end was cut by 0 bases, the J end by 2 bases, with 11 bases between. This chain uses TRBV5-1 with TRBJ1-1, with D unclear. This clonotype was obtained from a woman aged 40 to 50 in good health and CMV-seronegative. The source material was PBMCs. The CDR3 nucleotides read TGCGCCAGCAGCTTGGCCACAGCGGTAAACACTGAAGCTTTCTTT. It translates to CASSLATAVNTEAFF.